The following is a T cell receptor (beta chain) sequence with its context. Its antigen is not known. The data belong to a study of CD8+ T cells in alopecia areata. Study-level background: Treated patients received oral tofacitinib, 5 to 10 mg twice daily.

Those with alopecia areata gave lesional scalp punch biopsies and peripheral blood. General observations from the study: Sequencing of scalp tissue also captures the resident alphabeta T cells of normal skin. Lesional scalp exceeded normal scalp in clonality, especially in alopecia totalis/universalis.

TCR sequencing used cDNA made by reverse transcription of extracted RNA. Measured with immunoSEQ multiplex PCR; TCRdb has only the in-frame clones, and not every one. Among roughly 250,000 clones listed, about two thirds were seen once. The CDR3 is 15 amino acids. From germline, CDR1 is SGHTA and CDR2 FQGNSA. V dropped 0 bases and J dropped 1 base, with 8 bases sitting between them. The TCR was taken from a human donor with alopecia areata. The chain links TRBV7-2 to TRBJ2-3, with D unresolved. The sequencing used CD4+ T cells sorted from blood, collected at week 0. CDR3 in amino acids: CASSLAVLGTDTQYF. The CDR3 DNA follows: TGTGCCAGCAGCTTAGCGGTTCTAGGCACAGATACGCAGTATTTT.